Included here is one TCR beta chain sequence, with context. Its specificity is not known. The data were taken from a study of cytomegalovirus exposure and HLA in healthy donors. Study background: Earlier findings included roughly 120 million unique TCR beta sequences obtained from about 170 million T cells.

Overall study findings and caveats: Some V segments, TRBV6-2 and TRBV6-3 among them, were indistinguishable and were therefore excluded. A missense DCLRE1C variant was associated with V- and J-gene trimming of TCR beta chains in a later analysis, and an independent cohort replicated the association.

The CDR3 sequence is 16 residues long. V gave up 5 bases and J gave up 0 bases, with 17 bases separating them. Germline lookup yields CDR1 SGHKS and CDR2 YYEKEE (reference sequence). It was with 60 Vbeta and 13 Jbeta primers that the PCR ran. Libraries were prepared by immunoSEQ multiplex PCR; TCRdb keeps only in-frame clonotypes and omits some of them. The sample holds around 63,000 clones; over 70% are singletons and the top ten take approximately 8%. The origin of this receptor is a man in his 60s in good health and CMV-seropositive. The chain has TRBV5-5 and TRBJ1-1; D is undetermined. Sequencing was carried out using PBMCs. CDR3 protein: CASRPGSINMNTEAFF. The CDR3 nucleotides are TGTGCCAGCAGACCGGGAAGCATCAACATGAACACTGAAGCTTTCTTT.